Below, one T cell receptor (beta chain) is given with its context. This clone was detected ten times or more. Its antigen specificity is not known. It has no much larger one-base neighbor in the sample; base qualities were not kept. TCRbeta CDR3 regions were amplified from genomic DNA using the immunoSEQ Assay, a bias-controlled multiplex PCR. On the authors' methods: The number of nucleated cells in each sample was estimated by amplification of reference gene primers within the assay. Sequence reads were collapsed and filtered to measure the absolute abundance of every unique TCRbeta CDR3 rearrangement. For each sample, productive Simpson clonality was calculated as the square root of Simpson's diversity index across productive rearrangements. As stored in TCRdb, this immuneACCESS dataset retains in-frame rearrangements with V and J assigned. A fraction of the clones does not appear; measured against another copy, unresolved V genes explain less than half of the discrepancy, and the remainder lacks a known reason. Clone size and the V and J calls come from that table; the DNA yielded D and trimming. The sample has roughly 220,000 clones on record, around 82% of them singletons. Clones ranked in the top ten supply around 5.8% of the sample.

Each collaborating institution followed its own protocols to collect whole blood in K2EDTA tubes. Collaborator samples were shipped for TCRbeta analysis as frozen whole blood, isolated PBMCs, or DNA extracted from either sample type. Spanning cysteine to phenylalanine, the CDR3 consists of 15 amino acids. Kept here is only the CDR3 DNA, which spans 45 bases and is read in frame from base 1. According to the germline V gene, CDR1 reads SNHLY and CDR2 reads FYNNEI. Between the V and J ends, shortened by 3 bases and 1 base respectively, the junction contains 10 bases. The source of the sample is a study of blood T cell repertoires in COVID-19 (dated by TCRdb to the early 2020s). Regarding the study in general: Collaborator samples came from the United States, Italy and Spain and covered acute and convalescent phases of COVID-19. Subjects who had been exposed to COVID-19, were actively infected with it, or had recovered from it provided the deeply sampled blood TCRbeta repertoires that made up the dataset. Where HLA class I and class II types were available, the types were taken from metadata supplied by the sample provider, not from assay-based typing. The repertoires were made available in a free public database intended to serve as a resource for research on the immune response to SARS-CoV-2. The prospective study material was composed of cDNA or gDNA derived from T cells, B-cell-depleted T cells, or PBMCs. The samples were drawn from two sources: the first 160 participants of the ongoing ImmuneRACE study, and about 1,300 subjects contributed by 6 global collaborators. A de-identified subject ID, COVID-19 status, age in years and sex were almost always included in the sample metadata.

What the research found in general, with its limitations: Clinical and demographic metadata were provided uncurated, with the amount varying by source and participant.

This sequence originates from a woman between 65 and 79 years old with acute or convalescent COVID-19. The specimen sequenced was peripheral blood. The chain joins TRBV2 to TRBJ2-1; TRBD2 is perhaps the D gene, given 6 matching bases. The CDR3 in this case is CASSDRGRSYNEQFF. At the DNA level, the sequence is TGTGCCAGCAGTGACCGGGGGAGGTCCTACAATGAGCAGTTCTTC.